This T cell receptor (beta chain) is drawn from a study of neurological immune-mediated disorders. Broader study findings: None of the CDR3 amino acid sequences of expanded clones were shared across subjects, and this suggested private repertoires in all groups.

This clonotype was seen at least ten times. Its antigen remains unidentified. The cDNA was generated by 5'RACE with 10-nucleotide random UMIs. TCRdb passed the 5' RACE reads through MiXCR, listing each CDR3 protein once. The sample has about 59,000 distinct CDR3 sequences; 10% to 15% are singletons. The sample consisted of PBMCs. The receptor's source is a woman aged 60 to 75 with HTLV-1-associated myelopathy (HAM/TSP).

CDR3 DNA: TGTGCCAGTAGTCCCGTCATCGCTAATACCGGGGAGCTGTTTTTT. This codes for CASSPVIANTGELFF. The chain is built from TRBV19 and TRBJ2-2; D is unresolved. V was pared by 5 bases and J by 5 bases, with 15 bases between. The CDR3 sequence is 15 residues long. The germline CDR1 and CDR2 sequences are LNHDA and SQIVND (reference sequence).